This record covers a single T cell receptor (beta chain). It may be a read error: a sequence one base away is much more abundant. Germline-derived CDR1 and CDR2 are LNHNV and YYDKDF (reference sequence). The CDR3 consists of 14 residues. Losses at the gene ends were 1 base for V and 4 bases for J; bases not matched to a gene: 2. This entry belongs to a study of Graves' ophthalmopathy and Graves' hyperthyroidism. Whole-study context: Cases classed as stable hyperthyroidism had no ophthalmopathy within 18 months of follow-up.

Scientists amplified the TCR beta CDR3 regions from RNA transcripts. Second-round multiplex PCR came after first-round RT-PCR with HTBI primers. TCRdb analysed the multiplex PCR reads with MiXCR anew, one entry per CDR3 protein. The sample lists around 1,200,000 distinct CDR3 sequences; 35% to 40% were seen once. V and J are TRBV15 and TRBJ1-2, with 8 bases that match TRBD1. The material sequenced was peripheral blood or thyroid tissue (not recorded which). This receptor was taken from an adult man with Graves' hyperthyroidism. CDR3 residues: CATSRAGTGYGYTF. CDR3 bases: TGTGCCACCAGCAGAGCCGGGACAGGCTATGGCTACACCTTC.